Shown below are 20 T cell receptor beta chains from a single sample sequenced in a study of T cell clonality in common variable immunodeficiency. Only in-frame clones appear in the TCRdb table, and some are missing; sequencing was by immunoSEQ multiplex PCR. The sample yields about 33,000 clones, without any singletons. Sequencing input: peripheral blood mononuclear cells. Every receptor here comes from a person between 18 and 75 years old in good health.

This clone was seen at least ten times. Sequencing ends 3 residues short of the CDR3 end; the germline J gene provides the rest. The chain employs TRBV30 and TRBJ1-1, with unresolved D. Germline CDR1 GTSNPN, CDR2 SVGIG (reference sequence). The CDR3 spans 13 residues. Trimming removed 0 bases at V and 0 bases at J, with 5 bases between. CDR3 loop: CAWSVLLNTEAFF. The CDR3 bases that were read are TGTGCCTGGAGTGTACTATTGAACACTGAA.

Incomplete CDR3 DNA: TGTGCCAGCAGCCAAACGGGACAGGGCAATCAGCCC. This sequence encodes CASSQTGQGNQP. The full CDR3 protein reads CASSQTGQGNQPQHF. J is TRBJ1-5 and V is TRBV16, with 8 bases fitting TRBD1. With the read ending 3 residues before the CDR3 end, the germline J gene is used to fill in that end. Germline V gives CDR1 KGHSY, CDR2 FQNENV. The V gene end was trimmed by 2 bases and the J gene end by 2 bases; junction bases not matched to a gene: 2. The CDR3 loop spans 15 amino acids.

In the case of this clone: Read data end 3 residues before the CDR3 end; the end is taken from the germline J gene. The V and J genes are TRBV5-1 and TRBJ2-5, with D tentatively TRBD2 (5 bases). The CDR3 is 16 residues long. Trimming took 3 bases from V and 4 from J, leaving 19 bases between them. Germline CDR1 is SGHRS and CDR2 is YFSETQ. The sequenced CDR3 bases are TGCGCCAGCAGCTCCCCCCGGTCGGCGGAGGTAGAGACC. Protein: CASSSPRSAEVET. The whole CDR3 protein reads CASSSPRSAEVETQYF.

This clone came up many times. The read finishes 3 residues shy of the CDR3 end, and the germline J gene is used to complete it. The rearrangement uses TRBV20-1 and TRBJ2-3; 9 bases are shared with TRBD2. Trimming at V came to 3 bases and at J to 0 bases, leaving 7 bases not matched to a gene. Germline V CDR1 and CDR2: DFQATT, SNEGSKA (reference sequence). This CDR3 is 16 amino acids long. The CDR3 loop reads CSASPLAGISTDTQYF. The sequenced part of the CDR3 DNA is TGCAGTGCTAGCCCCCTAGCGGGGATTAGCACAGATACG.

This clone was seen repeatedly, ten times or more. The read stops 3 residues short of the end of the CDR3; the missing end is completed from the germline J gene. The chain links TRBV20-1 to TRBJ1-3, with 8 bases that match TRBD1. Germline CDR1 DFQATT, CDR2 SNEGSKA (reference sequence). This CDR3 has 16 amino acids. Trimming at V came to 0 bases and at J to 0 bases, leaving 4 bases not matched to a gene. The CDR3 sequence is CSARDWTGSSGNTIYF. The sequenced CDR3 bases are TGCAGTGCTAGAGATTGGACAGGGAGCTCTGGAAACACC.

This clone came up a few times. The read ends 3 residues before the CDR3 terminus; that terminus is restored from the germline J gene. The V and J genes are TRBV11-3 and TRBJ2-7, with 7 bases lining up with TRBD2. The V gene's germline CDR1 is SGHNT and CDR2 YENEEA. Unmatched junction bases numbered 4, after V lost 4 bases and J lost 4 bases. This CDR3 comprises 13 residues. CDR3 bases read: TGTGCCAGCAGCTCTGGGGGGGGTTACGAG. The encoded protein is CASSSGGGYE. The entire CDR3 sequence reads CASSSGGGYEQYF.

In this sample, this clone turned up many times. The CDR3 end falls 3 residues outside the read, so it is completed with the germline J gene. The chain joins TRBV5-1 to TRBJ1-4; D is possibly TRBD1 (6 bases). Germline CDR1 reads SGHRS; CDR2 reads YFSETQ. With 5 bases removed from V and 7 bases from J, the gap between germline ends came to 18 bases. This CDR3 contains 15 residues. The part of the CDR3 DNA that was read is TGCGCCAGCAGAGTCGGGTCAGGGGACGGTGAAAAA. It is translated as CASRVGSGDGEK. The entire CDR3 sequence reads CASRVGSGDGEKLFF. The variable domain in full, completed from reference TRBV5-1 and TRBJ1-4, reads KAGVTQTPRYLIKTRGQQVTLSCSPISGHRSVSWYQQTPGQGLQFLFEYFSETQRNKGNFPGRFSGRQFSNSRSEMNVSTLELGDSALYLCASRVGSGDGEKLFFGSGTQLSVL.

This clone came up a few times. Read sequence stops 3 residues before the CDR3 end, and the germline J gene provides the missing end. The chain employs TRBV7-9 and TRBJ1-1; the D is unclear. V was shortened by 8 bases and J by 2 bases, with 3 bases between the two germline ends. Germline loops: CDR1 SEHNR, CDR2 FQNEAQ (reference sequence). This CDR3 has 10 amino acids. The covered CDR3 bases are TGTGCCAGCCAAAACACTGAA. Encoded protein: CASQNTE. The full CDR3 sequence reads CASQNTEAFF.

This clone was found many times. The CDR3 end is not reached by the read, which stops 3 residues before it; the germline J gene fills it in. The rearrangement joins TRBV9 to TRBJ1-4; 7 nucleotides line up with TRBD1. CDR1 is SGDLS, CDR2 YYNGEE, per germline. Trimming at V came to 0 bases and at J to 7 bases, leaving 6 bases not matched to a gene. The CDR3 has 15 amino acids. The CDR3 sequence: CASSVAPGTAEKLFF. The DNA read from the CDR3 is TGTGCCAGCAGCGTAGCCCCCGGGACAGCTGAAAAA. Using reference TRBV9 and TRBJ1-4 for the parts outside the CDR3, the full variable domain is DSGVTQTPKHLITATGQRVTLRCSPRSGDLSVYWYQQSLDQGLQFLIQYYNGEERAKGNILERFSAQQFPDLHSELNLSSLELGDSALYFCASSVAPGTAEKLFFGSGTQLSVL.

Of note for this clone: The read ends 3 residues shy of where the CDR3 ends; the end is completed using the germline J gene. The genes are TRBV7-9 and TRBJ2-3; 8 bases agree with TRBD2. This CDR3 has 14 amino acids. From germline, CDR1 is SEHNR and CDR2 FQNEAQ (reference sequence). The chain's CDR3 is CASSQERQRETQYF. The CDR3 DNA, read in part, is TGTGCCAGCAGCCAAGAGCGACAGCGGGAGACG. The entire variable domain, with the rest obtained from reference TRBV7-9 and TRBJ2-3, is as follows: DTGVSQNPRHKITKRGQNVTFRCDPISEHNRLYWYRQTLGQGPEFLTYFQNEAQLEKSRLLSDRFSAERPKGSFSTLEIQRTEQGDSAMYLCASSQERQRETQYFGPGTRLTVL.

This clone was seen ten or more times. The CDR3 protein is CASSLEGYDTEAFF. The part of the CDR3 DNA that was read is TGTGCCAGCAGCTTGGAGGGGTACGACACTGAA. This sequence joins TRBV5-5 and TRBJ1-1; D perhaps matches TRBD1 (5 bases). The missing CDR3 end, 3 residues past where the read stops, is filled in from the germline J gene. The V end lost 0 bases, the J end lost 3 bases, and 9 bases lay between the germline ends. Germline CDR1 is SGHKS and CDR2 is YYEKEE (reference sequence). CDR3 length: 14 residues.

Details on this clone: The read terminates 3 residues ahead of where the CDR3 ends, so the germline J gene completes it. Other DNA variants within this sample encode the same CDR3. The rearrangement uses TRBV19 and TRBJ1-3; D not certain. The germline V and J ends were trimmed by 2 bases and 0 bases, with 17 bases remaining between them. The germline CDR1 and CDR2 sequences are LNHDA and SQIVND (reference sequence). The CDR3 extends over 18 amino acids. Partial CDR3 DNA: TGTGCCAGTAGTATAATCCCCCCGACACGGCTCTCTGGAAACACC. It is translated as CASSIIPPTRLSGNT. The CDR3 reads in full as CASSIIPPTRLSGNTIYF.

Many counts were recorded for this clone. Read sequence stops 3 residues before the CDR3 end, and the germline J gene provides the missing end. V is TRBV5-1 and J is TRBJ1-1; 8 nucleotides match TRBD1. This CDR3 spans 14 amino acids. The V segment lost 4 bases and the J segment 1 base; nucleotides outside the gene matches: 3. Germline V CDR1 and CDR2: SGHRS, YFSETQ. This chain's CDR3 is CASSPDRGNTEAFF. CDR3 bases read: TGCGCCAGCAGCCCCGACAGGGGGAACACTGAA.

This clone was recorded a few times. Incomplete CDR3 DNA: TGTGCCAGTAGTGCGGACAGCTACAATGAC. Encoded protein: CASSADSYND. The whole CDR3 sequence reads CASSADSYNDYTF. The V call is TRBV19, the J call TRBJ1-2; tentative D call: TRBD1 (6 bases). The CDR3 end falls 3 residues outside the read, so it is completed with the germline J gene. The CDR3 consists of 13 residues. Germline V lookup: CDR1 LNHDA, CDR2 SQIVND (reference sequence).

There are many counts of this clone. The DNA ends 3 residues before the CDR3 does, and the rest of the CDR3 is filled in from the germline J gene. V gene TRBV19 combines with J gene TRBJ1-5, with D perhaps TRBD1 (5 bases). Germline assignment: CDR1 LNHDA and CDR2 SQIVND (reference sequence). Trimming pared 1 base from V and 0 bases from J, leaving 10 bases between. CDR3 size: 16 residues. The CDR3: CASSIGRQISNQPQHF. The sequenced part of the CDR3 DNA is TGTGCCAGTAGTATAGGGCGACAGATTAGCAATCAGCCC.

This clone was observed many times. The read ends 3 residues early relative to the CDR3; the germline J gene fills the gap. The J gene is TRBJ2-6, the V gene TRBV7-3, with 10 bases identical to TRBD2. Germline CDR1 reads SGHTA; CDR2 reads FQGTGA. V shed 5 bases, J shed 0 bases, and the junction held 7 bases outside the gene matches. This CDR3 contains 18 residues. CDR3 residues: CASSLRSGRSSGANVLTF. The covered CDR3 bases are TGTGCCAGCAGCCTTCGTAGCGGGAGGAGCTCTGGGGCCAACGTC. The complete variable domain, with remaining parts taken from reference TRBV7-3 and TRBJ2-6, reads GAGVSQTPSNKVTEKGKYVELRCDPISGHTALYWYRQSLGQGPEFLIYFQGTGAADDSGLPNDRFFAVRPEGSVSTLKIQRTERGDSAVYLCASSLRSGRSSGANVLTFGAGSRLTVL.

There are many counts of this clone. The read terminates 3 residues before the CDR3 end, so the remaining end is supplied by the germline J gene. The J gene is TRBJ2-7, the V gene TRBV12-3 or TRBV12-4; possibly TRBD1 for D (6 bases). The V gene lost 2 bases and the J gene lost 3 bases, with 14 bases spanning the gap. This CDR3 is built from 15 residues. The chain's CDR3 is CASSLSGHHFYEQYF. CDR3 bases read: TGTGCCAGCAGTTTATCGGGACACCATTTCTACGAG.

This clone has ten or more counts. Coverage ceases 3 residues before the CDR3 finishes, and the germline J gene fills in the end. The V gene is TRBV28, the J gene TRBJ2-2; TRBD2 aligns across 9 bases. The V gene's germline CDR1 is MDHEN and CDR2 SYDVKM. The CDR3 runs to 16 residues. The V gene end was trimmed by 4 bases and the J gene end by 7 bases; junction bases not matched to a gene: 10. The CDR3 DNA, read in part, is TGTGCCAGCAGTTCACCTTCCGGGACTAGCTTCGGGGAG. It yields the protein CASSSPSGTSFGE. The CDR3 as a whole reads CASSSPSGTSFGELFF. Filled out from reference TRBV28 and TRBJ2-2, the complete variable domain reads DVKVTQSSRYLVKRTGEKVFLECVQDMDHENMFWYRQDPGLGLRLIYFSYDVKMKEKGDIPEGYSVSREKKERFSLILESASTNQTSMYLCASSSPSGTSFGELFFGEGSRLTVL.

This clone showed up many times. Sequencing ends 3 residues short of the CDR3 end; the germline J gene provides the rest. The chain uses TRBV30 and TRBJ2-7; TRBD2 agrees at 11 bases. The V gene end was trimmed by 2 bases and the J gene end by 4 bases; junction bases not matched to a gene: 7. This CDR3 has 15 residues. CDR1 is GTSNPN and CDR2 is SVGIG in the germline V gene (reference sequence). CDR3 sequence reads: CAWSSKLAGEYEQYF. The covered CDR3 bases are TGTGCCTGGAGTTCGAAACTAGCGGGAGAATACGAG.

This clone has a count of ten or more. The CDR3 extends 3 residues past the end of the read, so its final part is completed from the germline J gene. The chain couples TRBV20-1 to TRBJ2-7; 9 nucleotides match TRBD2. Per the germline V gene, CDR1 is DFQATT and CDR2 is SNEGSKA (reference sequence). With V trimmed by 6 bases and J by 0 bases, 6 bases remained unmatched. This CDR3 region has 14 residues. The CDR3 DNA, read in part, is TGCAGTGCCCAAGATAGCGGGAGCTCCTACGAG. Protein: CSAQDSGSSYE. The whole CDR3 sequence reads CSAQDSGSSYEQYF.